This record concerns one T cell receptor beta chain sequence. Its antigen is not identified. The sample originates from a study of OX40 agonist ivuxolimab in advanced cancers. Overall study findings and caveats: The work left the antigen specificity of expanded peripheral T cells undetermined.

Here immunoSEQ multiplex PCR was the method, and the copy in TCRdb shows in-frame clones only, minus some. The table lists approximately 81,000 clones, more than 85% of them singletons. CDR1 is SGHAT, CDR2 FQDESV, per germline (reference sequence). There are 13 residues in the CDR3. V was trimmed by 5 bases and J by 5 bases, leaving 12 bases between them. The sequence was collected from an adult with an advanced solid tumor such as melanoma, head and neck, liver or kidney cancer. Sequencing was performed on CD4+ or CD8+ T cells sorted from blood, taken in a trial of the OX40 agonist ivuxolimab. This chain links TRBV11-1 with TRBJ2-5; D is unresolved. In DNA, the CDR3 is TGTGCCAGCAGCCTAGTAGGGCCCGAGACCCAGTACTTC. It specifies CASSLVGPETQYF.